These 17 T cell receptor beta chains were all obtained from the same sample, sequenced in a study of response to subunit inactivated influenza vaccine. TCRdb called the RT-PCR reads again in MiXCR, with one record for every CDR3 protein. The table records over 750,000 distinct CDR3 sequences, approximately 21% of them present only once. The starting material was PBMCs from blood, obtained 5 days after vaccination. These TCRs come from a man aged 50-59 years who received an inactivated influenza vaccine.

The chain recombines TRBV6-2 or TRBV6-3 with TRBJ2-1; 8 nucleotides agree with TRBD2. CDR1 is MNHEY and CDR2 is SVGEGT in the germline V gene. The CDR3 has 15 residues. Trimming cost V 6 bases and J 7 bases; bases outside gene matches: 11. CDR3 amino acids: CASSPRSGRGNEQFF. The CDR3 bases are TGTGCCAGCAGCCCCAGGAGCGGGAGAGGAAATGAGCAGTTCTTC.

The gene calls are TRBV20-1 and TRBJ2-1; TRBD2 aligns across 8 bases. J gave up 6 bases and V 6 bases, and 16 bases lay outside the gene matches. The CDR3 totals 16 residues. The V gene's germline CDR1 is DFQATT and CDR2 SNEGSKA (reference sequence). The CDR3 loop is CSAPVYFGLAPNEQFF. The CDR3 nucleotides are TGCAGTGCCCCAGTTTACTTCGGACTAGCACCCAATGAGCAGTTCTTC.

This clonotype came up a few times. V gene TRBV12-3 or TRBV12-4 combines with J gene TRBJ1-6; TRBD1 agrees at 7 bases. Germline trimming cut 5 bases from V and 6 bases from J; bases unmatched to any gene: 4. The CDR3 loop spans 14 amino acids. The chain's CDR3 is CASSPQGGNSPLHF. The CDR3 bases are TGTGCCAGCAGTCCTCAGGGGGGTAATTCACCCCTCCACTTT.

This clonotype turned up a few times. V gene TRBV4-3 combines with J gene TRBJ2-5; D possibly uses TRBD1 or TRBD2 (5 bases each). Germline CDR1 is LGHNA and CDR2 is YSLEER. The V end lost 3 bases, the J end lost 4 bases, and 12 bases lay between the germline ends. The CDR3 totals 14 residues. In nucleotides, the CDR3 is TGCGCCAGCAGCCAGAACCCCGGGGCAGAGACCCAGTACTTC. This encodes CASSQNPGAETQYF.

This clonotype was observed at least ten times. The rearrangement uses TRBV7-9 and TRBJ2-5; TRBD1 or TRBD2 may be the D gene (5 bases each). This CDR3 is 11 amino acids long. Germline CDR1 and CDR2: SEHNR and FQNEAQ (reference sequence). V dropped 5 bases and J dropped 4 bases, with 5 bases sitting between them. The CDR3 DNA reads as TGTGCCAGCAGCGGGGGAGAGACCCAGTACTTC. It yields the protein CASSGGETQYF.

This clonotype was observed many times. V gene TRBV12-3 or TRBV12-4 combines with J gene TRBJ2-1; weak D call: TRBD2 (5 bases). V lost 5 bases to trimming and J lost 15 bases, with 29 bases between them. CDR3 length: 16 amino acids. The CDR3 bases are TGTGCCAGCAGTCGAGTTGCCCACGCCCAGCGGCTAAGTCGGTTCTTC. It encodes CASSRVAHAQRLSRFF.

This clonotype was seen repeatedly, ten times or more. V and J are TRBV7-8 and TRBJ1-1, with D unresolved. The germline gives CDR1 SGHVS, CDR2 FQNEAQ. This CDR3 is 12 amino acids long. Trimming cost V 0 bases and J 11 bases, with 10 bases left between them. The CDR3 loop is CASSLARRTAFF. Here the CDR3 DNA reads TGTGCCAGCAGCTTAGCCAGACGGACCGCTTTCTTT.

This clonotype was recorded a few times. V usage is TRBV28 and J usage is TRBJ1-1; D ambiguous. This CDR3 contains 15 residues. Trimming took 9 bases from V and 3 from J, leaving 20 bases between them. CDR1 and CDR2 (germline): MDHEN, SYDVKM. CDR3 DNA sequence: TGTGCCAGTTTTCCTTCGGCCCTAACCCACACTGAAGCTTTCTTT. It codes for CASFPSALTHTEAFF. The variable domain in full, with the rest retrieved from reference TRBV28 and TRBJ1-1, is DVKVTQSSRYLVKRTGEKVFLECVQDMDHENMFWYRQDPGLGLRLIYFSYDVKMKEKGDIPEGYSVSREKKERFSLILESASTNQTSMYLCASFPSALTHTEAFFGQGTRLTVV.

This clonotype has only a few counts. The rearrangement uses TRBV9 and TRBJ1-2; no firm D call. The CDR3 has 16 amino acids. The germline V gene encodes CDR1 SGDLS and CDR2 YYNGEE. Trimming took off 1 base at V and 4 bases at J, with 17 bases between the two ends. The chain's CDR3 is CASSVWSVGFGYGYTF. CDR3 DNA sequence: TGTGCCAGCAGCGTATGGTCGGTAGGGTTTGGCTATGGCTACACCTTC.

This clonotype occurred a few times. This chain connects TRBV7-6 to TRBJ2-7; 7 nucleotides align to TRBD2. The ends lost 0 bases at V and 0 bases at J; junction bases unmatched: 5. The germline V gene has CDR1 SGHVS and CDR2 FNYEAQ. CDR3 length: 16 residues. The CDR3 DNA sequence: TGTGCCAGCAGCTTAGCGACAGCGGGGAGCTCCTACGAGCAGTACTTC. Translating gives CASSLATAGSSYEQYF.

In DNA, the CDR3 is TGTGCCATCAGTGAGTCTGGCTCCTACGAGCAGTACTTC. This codes for CAISESGSYEQYF. The V gene is TRBV10-3, the J gene TRBJ2-7, with unresolved D. Between the trimmed V and J ends, which lost 0 bases and 0 bases, there was a span of 3 bases. The CDR3 sequence is 13 residues long. Germline CDR1 is ENHRY and CDR2 is SYGVKD.

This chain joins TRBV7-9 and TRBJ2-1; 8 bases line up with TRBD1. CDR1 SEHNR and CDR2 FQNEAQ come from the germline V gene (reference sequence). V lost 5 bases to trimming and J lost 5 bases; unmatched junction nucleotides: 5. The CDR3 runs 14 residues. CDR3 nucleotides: TGTGCCAGCAGCCTCGGACAGGGTAACAATGAGCAGTTCTTC. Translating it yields CASSLGQGNNEQFF.

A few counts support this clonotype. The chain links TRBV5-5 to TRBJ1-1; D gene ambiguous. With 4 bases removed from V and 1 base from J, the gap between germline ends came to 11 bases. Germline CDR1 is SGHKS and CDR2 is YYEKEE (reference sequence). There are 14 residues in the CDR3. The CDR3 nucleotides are TGTGCCAGCAGCCCGGCCCTCAGGAACACTGAAGCTTTCTTT. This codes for CASSPALRNTEAFF.

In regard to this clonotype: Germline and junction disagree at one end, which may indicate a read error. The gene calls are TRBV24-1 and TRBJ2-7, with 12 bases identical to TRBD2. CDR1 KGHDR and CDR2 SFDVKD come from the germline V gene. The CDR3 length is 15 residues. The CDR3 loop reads CATSDSLAGGYEQYF. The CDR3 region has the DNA TGTGCCACTAGTGATTCACTAGCGGGAGGCTACGAGCAGTACTTC.

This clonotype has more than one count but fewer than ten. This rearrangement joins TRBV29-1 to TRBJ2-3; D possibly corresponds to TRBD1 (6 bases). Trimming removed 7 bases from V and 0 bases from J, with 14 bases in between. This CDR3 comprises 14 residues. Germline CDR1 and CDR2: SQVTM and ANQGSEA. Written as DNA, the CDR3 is TGCAGCGCGGCCCAGCAGGGGAGCACAGATACGCAGTATTTT. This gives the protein CSAAQQGSTDTQYF.

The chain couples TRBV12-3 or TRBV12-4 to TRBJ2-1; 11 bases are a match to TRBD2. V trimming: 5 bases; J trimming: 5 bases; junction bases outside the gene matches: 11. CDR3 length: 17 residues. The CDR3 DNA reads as TGTGCCAGCAGTACATTCAGACTAGCGGGGCTACACAATGAGCAGTTCTTC. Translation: CASSTFRLAGLHNEQFF.

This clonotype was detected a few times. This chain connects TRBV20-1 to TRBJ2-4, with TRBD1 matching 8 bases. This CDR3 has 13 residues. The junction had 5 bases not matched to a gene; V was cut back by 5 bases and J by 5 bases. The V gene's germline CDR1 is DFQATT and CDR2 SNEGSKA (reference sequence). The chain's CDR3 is CSAWDRSQNIQYF. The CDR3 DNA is TGCAGTGCTTGGGACAGGTCCCAAAACATTCAGTACTTC.